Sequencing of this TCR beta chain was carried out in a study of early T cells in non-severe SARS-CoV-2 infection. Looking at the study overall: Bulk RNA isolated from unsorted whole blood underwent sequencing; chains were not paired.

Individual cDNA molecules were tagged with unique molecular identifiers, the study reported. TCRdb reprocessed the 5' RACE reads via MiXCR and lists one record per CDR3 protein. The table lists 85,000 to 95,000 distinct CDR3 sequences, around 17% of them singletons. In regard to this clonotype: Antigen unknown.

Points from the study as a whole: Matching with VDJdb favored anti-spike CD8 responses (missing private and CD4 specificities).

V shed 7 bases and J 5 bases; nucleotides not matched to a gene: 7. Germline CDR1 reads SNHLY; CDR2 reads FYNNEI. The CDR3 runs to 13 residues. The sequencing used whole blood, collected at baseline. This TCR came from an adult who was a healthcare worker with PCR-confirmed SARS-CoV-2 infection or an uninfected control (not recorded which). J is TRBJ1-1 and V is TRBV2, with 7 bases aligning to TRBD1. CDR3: CASMADRETEAFF. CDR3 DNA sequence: TGTGCCAGCATGGCTGACAGGGAGACTGAAGCTTTCTTT.